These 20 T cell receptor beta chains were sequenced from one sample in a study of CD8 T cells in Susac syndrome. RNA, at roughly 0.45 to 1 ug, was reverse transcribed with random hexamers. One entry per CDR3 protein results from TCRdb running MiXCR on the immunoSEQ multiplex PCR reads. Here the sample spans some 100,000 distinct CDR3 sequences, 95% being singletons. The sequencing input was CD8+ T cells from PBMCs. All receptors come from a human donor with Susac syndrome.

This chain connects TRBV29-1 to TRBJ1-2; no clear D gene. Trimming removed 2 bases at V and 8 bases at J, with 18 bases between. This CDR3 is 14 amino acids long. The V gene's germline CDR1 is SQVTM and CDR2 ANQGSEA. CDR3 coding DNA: TGCAGCGTTGAAAGGGTCCAGACGTTAGAAGGCTACACCTTC. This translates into CSVERVQTLEGYTF.

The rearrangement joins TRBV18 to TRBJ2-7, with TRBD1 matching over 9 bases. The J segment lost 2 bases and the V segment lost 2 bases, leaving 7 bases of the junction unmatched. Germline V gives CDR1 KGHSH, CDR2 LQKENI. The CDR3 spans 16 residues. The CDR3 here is CASSPYMGQGAYEQYF. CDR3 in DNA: TGTGCCAGCTCACCATATATGGGACAGGGTGCCTACGAGCAGTACTTC. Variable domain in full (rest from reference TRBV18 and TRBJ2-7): NAGVMQNPRHLVRRRGQEARLRCSPMKGHSHVYWYRQLPEEGLKFMVYLQKENIIDESGMPKERFSAEFPKEGPSILRIQQVVRGDSAAYFCASSPYMGQGAYEQYFGPGTRLTVT.

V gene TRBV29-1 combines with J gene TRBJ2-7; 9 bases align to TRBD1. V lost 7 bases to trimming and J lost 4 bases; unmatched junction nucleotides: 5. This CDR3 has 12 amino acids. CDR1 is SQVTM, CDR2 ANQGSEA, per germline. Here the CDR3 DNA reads TGCAGCGGCACTGGACAGGGGTACGAGCAGTACTTC. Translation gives CSGTGQGYEQYF.

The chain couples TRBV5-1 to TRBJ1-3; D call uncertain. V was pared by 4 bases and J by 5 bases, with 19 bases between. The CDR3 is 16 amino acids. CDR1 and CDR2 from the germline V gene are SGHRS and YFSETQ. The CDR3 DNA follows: TGCGCCAGCAGCCAAGGGCCGAGCGGAACTCGAAACACCATATATTTT. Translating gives CASSQGPSGTRNTIYF.

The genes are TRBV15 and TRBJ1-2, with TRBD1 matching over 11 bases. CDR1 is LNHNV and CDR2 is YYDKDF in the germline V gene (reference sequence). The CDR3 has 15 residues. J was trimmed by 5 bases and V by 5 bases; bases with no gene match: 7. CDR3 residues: CATSYGTGGGYGYTF. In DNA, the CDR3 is TGTGCCACCAGCTACGGGACAGGGGGAGGGTATGGCTACACCTTC.

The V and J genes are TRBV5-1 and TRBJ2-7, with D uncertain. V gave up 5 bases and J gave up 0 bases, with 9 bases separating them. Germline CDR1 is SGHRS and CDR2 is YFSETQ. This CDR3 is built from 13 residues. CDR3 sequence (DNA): TGCGCCAGCAGATACGACGGCTCCTACGAGCAGTACTTC. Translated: CASRYDGSYEQYF.

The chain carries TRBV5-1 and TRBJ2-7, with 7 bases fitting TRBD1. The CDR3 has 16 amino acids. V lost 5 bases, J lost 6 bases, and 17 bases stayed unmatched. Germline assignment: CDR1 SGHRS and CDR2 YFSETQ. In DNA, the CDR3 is TGCGCCAGCAGTCCCACACAGGGGCCACGCTCTGGCGAGCAGTACTTC. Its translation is CASSPTQGPRSGEQYF.

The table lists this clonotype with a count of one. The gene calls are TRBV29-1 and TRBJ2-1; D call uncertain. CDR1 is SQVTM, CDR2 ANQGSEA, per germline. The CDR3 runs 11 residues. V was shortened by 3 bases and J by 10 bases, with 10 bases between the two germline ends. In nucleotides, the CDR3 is TGCAGCGTTGATTTGGGATTCGAGCAGTTCTTC. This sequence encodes CSVDLGFEQFF.

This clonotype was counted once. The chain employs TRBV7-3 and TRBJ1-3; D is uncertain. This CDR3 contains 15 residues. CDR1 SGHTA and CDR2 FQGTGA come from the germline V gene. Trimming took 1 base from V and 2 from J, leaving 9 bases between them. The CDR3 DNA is TGTGCCAGCAGCTTAAAACTAACGCCTGGAAACACCATATATTTT. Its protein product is CASSLKLTPGNTIYF.

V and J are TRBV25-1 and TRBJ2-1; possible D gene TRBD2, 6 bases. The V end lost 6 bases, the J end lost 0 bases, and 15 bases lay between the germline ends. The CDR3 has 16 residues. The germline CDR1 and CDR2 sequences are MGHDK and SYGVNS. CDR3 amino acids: CASSRVRESSYNEQFF. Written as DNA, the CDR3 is TGTGCCAGCAGCCGGGTCCGGGAGAGCTCCTACAATGAGCAGTTCTTC.

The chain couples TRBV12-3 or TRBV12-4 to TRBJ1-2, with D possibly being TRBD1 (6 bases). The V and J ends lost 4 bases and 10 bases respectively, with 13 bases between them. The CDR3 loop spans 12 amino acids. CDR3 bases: TGTGCCAGCAGTTCAGGGACATTTGACTACACCTTC. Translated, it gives CASSSGTFDYTF.

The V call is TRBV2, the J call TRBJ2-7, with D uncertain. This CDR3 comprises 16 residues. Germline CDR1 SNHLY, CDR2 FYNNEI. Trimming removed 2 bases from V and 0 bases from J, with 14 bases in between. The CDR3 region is CASSESSGRHSYEQYF. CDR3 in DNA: TGTGCCAGCAGTGAAAGTAGTGGCCGACACTCCTACGAGCAGTACTTC.

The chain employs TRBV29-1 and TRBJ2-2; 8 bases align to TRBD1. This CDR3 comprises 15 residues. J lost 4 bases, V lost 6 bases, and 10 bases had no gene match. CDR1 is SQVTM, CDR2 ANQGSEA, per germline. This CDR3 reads CSVPRDRLGTGELFF. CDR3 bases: TGCAGCGTCCCCAGGGACAGGCTGGGCACCGGGGAGCTGTTTTTT.

CDR3 in DNA: TGTGCCAGCAGCTTACTAGCGGGGGGGCGAGATACGCAGTATTTT. This encodes CASSLLAGGRDTQYF. The chain joins TRBV7-3 to TRBJ2-3; 12 nucleotides agree with TRBD2. The CDR3 consists of 15 residues. In germline, CDR1 is SGHTA, CDR2 FQGTGA. Trimming took 2 bases from V and 5 from J; bases not matched to a gene: 2.

CDR3 protein: CASSEEDTLAKNIQYF. The CDR3 DNA sequence: TGTGCCAGCAGTGAAGAGGACACTCTAGCCAAAAACATTCAGTACTTC. The chain combines TRBV2 with TRBJ2-4, with D tentatively TRBD1 (5 bases). This CDR3 comprises 16 residues. The germline V gene encodes CDR1 SNHLY and CDR2 FYNNEI. Trimming took off 1 base at V and 0 bases at J, with 10 bases between the two ends.

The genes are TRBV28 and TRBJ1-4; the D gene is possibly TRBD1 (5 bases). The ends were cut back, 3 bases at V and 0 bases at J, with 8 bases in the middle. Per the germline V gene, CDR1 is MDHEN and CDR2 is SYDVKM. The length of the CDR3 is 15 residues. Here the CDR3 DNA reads TGTGCCAGCAGTTTCCGGGACGCAACTAATGAAAAACTGTTTTTT. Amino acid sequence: CASSFRDATNEKLFF.

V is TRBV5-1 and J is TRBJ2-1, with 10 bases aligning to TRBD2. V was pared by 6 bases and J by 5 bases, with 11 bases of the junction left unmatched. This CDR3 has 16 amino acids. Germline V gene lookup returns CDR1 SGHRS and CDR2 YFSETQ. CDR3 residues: CASTQRTSGDHNEQFF. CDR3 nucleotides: TGCGCCAGCACACAAAGGACTAGCGGAGACCACAATGAGCAGTTCTTC.

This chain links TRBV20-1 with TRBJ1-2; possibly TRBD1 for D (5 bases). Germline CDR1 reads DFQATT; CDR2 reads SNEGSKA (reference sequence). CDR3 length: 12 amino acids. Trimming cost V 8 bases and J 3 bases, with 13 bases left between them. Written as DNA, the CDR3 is TGCAGTCTTAAGATCAGGGACTATGGCTACACCTTC. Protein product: CSLKIRDYGYTF.

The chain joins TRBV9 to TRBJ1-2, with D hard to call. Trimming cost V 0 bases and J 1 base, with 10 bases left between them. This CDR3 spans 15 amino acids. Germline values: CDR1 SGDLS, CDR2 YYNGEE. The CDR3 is CASSVDWRGNYGYTF. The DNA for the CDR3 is TGTGCCAGCAGCGTAGACTGGCGGGGTAACTATGGCTACACCTTC.

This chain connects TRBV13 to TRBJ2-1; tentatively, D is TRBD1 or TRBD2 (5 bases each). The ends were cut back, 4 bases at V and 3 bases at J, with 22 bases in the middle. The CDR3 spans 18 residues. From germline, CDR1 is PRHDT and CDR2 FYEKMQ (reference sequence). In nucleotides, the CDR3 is TGTGCCAGCAGCTCAAGGGTAGGTTGGGGGAGCGACTACAATGAGCAGTTCTTC. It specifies CASSSRVGWGSDYNEQFF.